The TCR beta chain described here comes from a study of cytomegalovirus exposure and HLA in healthy donors. Regarding the study as a whole: Cytomegalovirus-associated status was assigned to about 180 TCR beta chains. Usually a TCR sequence was rare, but some public TCRs were found in many donors. As was reported, the HLA-A and HLA-B alleles of most subjects were accurately predicted from TCR beta sequences. A later analysis found common viral pathogens apparently linked to several of the most significant clusters.

The J segment lost 4 bases and the V segment lost 5 bases, leaving 8 bases of the junction unmatched. Germline CDR1 reads MGHDK; CDR2 reads SYGVNS. This CDR3 has 15 residues. It was with 60 Vbeta and 13 Jbeta primers that the PCR ran. Measured with immunoSEQ multiplex PCR; TCRdb has only the in-frame clones, and not every one. The data hold around 150,000 clones, with about 70% observed a single time. On this clone itself: Its antigen is as yet unknown.

The sequenced sample consisted of PBMCs. V gene TRBV25-1 combines with J gene TRBJ2-1; TRBD2 matches at 7 bases. This receptor was obtained from a man aged 55 to 70 in good health and CMV-seronegative. The CDR3 coding sequence is TGTGCCAGCAGTCCTCGAGCGGGGCTATACAATGAGCAGTTCTTC. Translation gives CASSPRAGLYNEQFF.